Sequencing of this T cell receptor (beta chain) was carried out in a study of cytomegalovirus exposure and HLA in healthy donors. V was trimmed by 8 bases and J by 6 bases, leaving 16 bases between them. Germline V gives CDR1 MNHNY, CDR2 SVGAGI (reference sequence). This CDR3 is built from 14 residues. Note on this clone: The antigen remains undetermined.

The PCR made use of 60 Vbeta and 13 Jbeta primers. Libraries were prepared by immunoSEQ multiplex PCR; TCRdb keeps only in-frame clonotypes and omits some of them. The sample shows over 200,000 clones, around four fifths of them seen only once. The study, taken as a whole, reports: It is likely that the observed cluster of highly shared sequence variants was a sequencing artifact. Available immune exposure information was restricted to CMV serostatus only.

This clonotype originated in a woman aged 55 to 70 in good health and CMV-seropositive. The chain joins TRBV6-6 to TRBJ2-2; D may be TRBD1 (6 bases). Source material: PBMCs. As DNA, the CDR3 is TGTGCCAGCGTTTACCGGCAGGGGTCCGGGGAGCTGTTTTTT. Translating gives CASVYRQGSGELFF.